The T cell receptor (beta chain) described here comes from a study of blood T cells in healthy people across ages. Findings of the study overall: Unknown CMV status may confound age-related changes in expanded clones. Fewer expanded clones and more diversity marked long-lived versus aged donors. With age, beta diversity per million T cells declined roughly linearly, significantly by 30 to 40.

Note on this clonotype: The antigen remains unidentified.

Alongside a J-beta primer mix, a sample-barcoded 5' primer served in a second PCR lasting about 7 to 11 cycles. TCRdb analysed the 5' RACE reads with MiXCR anew, one entry per CDR3 protein. Seen here are some 700,000 distinct CDR3 sequences, 43% observed once, and the top ten hold roughly 20%. The sample was blood. This receptor was taken from a woman aged 60-70 years in good health.

The CDR3 reads CATSDRDRGGETQYF. CDR3 nucleotides: TGTGCCACCAGTGACCGGGACAGGGGGGGAGAGACCCAGTACTTC. The V gene is TRBV24-1, the J gene TRBJ2-5; 11 bases fit TRBD1. Germline CDR1 KGHDR, CDR2 SFDVKD. This CDR3 contains 15 residues. The V segment lost 4 bases and the J segment 4 bases; nucleotides outside the gene matches: 4.